This T cell receptor beta chain stems from a study of OX40 agonist ivuxolimab in advanced cancers. On this clone: As yet, its antigen is unknown.

Study conclusions and caveats: With doses of 0.1-3.0 mg/kg, partial responders showed among the lowest clonal expansion.

Germline lookup yields CDR1 MNHEY and CDR2 SMNVEV (reference sequence). The CDR3 spans 17 residues. V lost 8 bases and J lost 0, with 21 bases in between. The repertoire was sequenced with immunoSEQ multiplex PCR; TCRdb's copy has only in-frame clones and lacks some. The sample contains over 50,000 clones, 65% to 90% of which appear only once. This sequence joins TRBV27 and TRBJ2-3, with TRBD1 as a possible D gene (5 bases). The TCR was taken from an adult with an advanced solid tumor such as melanoma, head and neck, liver or kidney cancer. The sequenced sample was CD4+ or CD8+ T cells sorted from blood, obtained in a trial of the OX40 agonist ivuxolimab. The CDR3 spells CASPTAHRSPSTDTQYF. Here the CDR3 DNA reads TGTGCCAGCCCTACCGCCCACAGGTCCCCCAGCACAGATACGCAGTATTTT.